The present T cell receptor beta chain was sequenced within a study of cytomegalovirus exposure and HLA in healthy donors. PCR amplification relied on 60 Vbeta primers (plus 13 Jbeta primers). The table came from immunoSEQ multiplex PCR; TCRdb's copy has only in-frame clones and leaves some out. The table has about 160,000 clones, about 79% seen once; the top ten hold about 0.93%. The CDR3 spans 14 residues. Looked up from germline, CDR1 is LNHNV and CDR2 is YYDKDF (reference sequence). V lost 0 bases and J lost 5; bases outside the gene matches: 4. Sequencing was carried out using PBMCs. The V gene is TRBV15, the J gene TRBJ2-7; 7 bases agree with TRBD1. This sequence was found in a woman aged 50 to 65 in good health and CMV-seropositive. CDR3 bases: TGTGCCACCAGCAGAGAACAGGGGTTCGACGAGCAGTACTTC. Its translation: CATSREQGFDEQYF.